This T cell receptor (beta chain) originates from a study of radiotherapy plus CTLA-4 blockade in lung cancer listed by TCRdb under 2018. For context, the study as a whole: Among the enrolled patients, roughly 19% had an objective response, and about 31% reached disease control.

Taken from cysteine to phenylalanine, the CDR3 has 16 residues. Just the 48-base CDR3 DNA is kept, in frame starting at base 1. The germline V gene sets CDR1 to LGHNA and CDR2 to YSLEER. A distance of 15 bases separates the germline ends of V and J, which lose 0 bases and 4 bases respectively. This clone was picked up a small number of times. The antigen it binds to is not known. No much larger clone is present one base from it, and per-base qualities are unavailable. Broader findings and caveats from the paper: The strongest predictors of response were reported to be early dynamic shifts in blood T cell clones along with a rise in serum interferon-beta following radiation. TCR clones derived from tumors expanded in peripheral blood after treatment with radiotherapy and ipilimumab.

The study evaluated CTLA-4 blockade (ipilimumab) given together with focal radiation therapy in patients who had chemo-refractory metastatic non-small-cell lung cancer. To prepare the library, the immunoSEQ multiplex PCR assay was applied. TCRdb carries this immuneACCESS record with in-frame sequences only. Its versions omit some clonotypes, under half of them owing to an unresolved V gene in the studies checked, with the rest unexplained. The sample table records 120,000 or so clones; 78% of these occur just once. Roughly 5.2% of the sample comes from the top ten. This sequence originates from a human donor with non-small cell lung cancer who had a partial response to radiotherapy plus ipilimumab. The chain is encoded by TRBV4-3 joined to TRBJ1-2; no D gene call is confident. The material was peripheral blood, obtained from a patient treated with radiotherapy plus ipilimumab. CDR3 protein: CASSQDYAGRGYGYTF. The nucleotide sequence reads as follows: TGCGCCAGCAGCCAAGACTACGCAGGTCGTGGCTATGGCTACACCTTC.